Here is one TCR beta chain with its context. This sample is part of a study of blood T cell repertoires in COVID-19. As for the study in general: The United States, Italy and Spain were the sources of the acute and convalescent COVID-19 samples. Nucleic acid was either cDNA or gDNA, and it came from T cells, B-cell-depleted T cells, or PBMCs.

As originally analysed: Reference gene primer amplification gave nucleated cell count estimates. Repertoires were generated with immunoSEQ multiplex PCR, while TCRdb's copy carries only in-frame clones and drops some. That table furnishes V, J and clone size, whereas the DNA furnished D and trimming. The sample holds about 45,000 clones; 70% to 90% are singletons and the top ten take about a tenth. The source is a human donor in a cohort sampled during active COVID-19. Sequencing used peripheral blood.

The CDR3 reads CASSWTGTYEQYF. The CDR3 DNA reads TGTGCCAGCAGTTGGACAGGTACCTACGAGCAGTACTTC. V is TRBV12-3 or TRBV12-4 and J is TRBJ2-7; 7 bases agree with TRBD1. Trimming took 4 bases from V and 2 from J; bases not matched to a gene: 2. There are 13 residues in the CDR3.